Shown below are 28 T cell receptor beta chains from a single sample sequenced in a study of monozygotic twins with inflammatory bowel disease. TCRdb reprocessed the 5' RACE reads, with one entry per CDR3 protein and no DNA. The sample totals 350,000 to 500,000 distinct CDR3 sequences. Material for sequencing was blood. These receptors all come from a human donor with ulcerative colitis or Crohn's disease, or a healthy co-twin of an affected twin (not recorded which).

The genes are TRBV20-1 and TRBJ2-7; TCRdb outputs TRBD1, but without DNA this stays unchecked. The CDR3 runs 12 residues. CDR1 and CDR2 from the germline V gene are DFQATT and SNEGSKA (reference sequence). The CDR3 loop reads CSATLGGYEQYF.

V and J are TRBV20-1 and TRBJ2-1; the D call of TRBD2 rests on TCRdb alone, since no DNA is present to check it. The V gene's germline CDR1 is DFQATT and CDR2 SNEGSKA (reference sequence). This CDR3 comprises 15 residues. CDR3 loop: CSASKSGITYNEQFF.

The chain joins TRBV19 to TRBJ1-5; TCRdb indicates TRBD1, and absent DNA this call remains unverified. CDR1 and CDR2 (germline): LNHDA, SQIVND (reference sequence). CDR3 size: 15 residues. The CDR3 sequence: CASAQGTNSNQPQHF. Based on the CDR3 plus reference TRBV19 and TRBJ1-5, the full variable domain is DGGITQSPKYLFRKEGQNVTLSCEQNLNHDAMYWYRQDPGQGLRLIYYSQIVNDFQKGDIAEGYSVSREKKESFPLTVTSAQKNPTAFYLCASAQGTNSNQPQHFGDGTRLSIL.

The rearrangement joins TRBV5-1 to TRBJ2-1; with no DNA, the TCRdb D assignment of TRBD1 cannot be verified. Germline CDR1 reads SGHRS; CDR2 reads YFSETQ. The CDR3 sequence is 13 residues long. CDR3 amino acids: CASGGGNQGEQFF.

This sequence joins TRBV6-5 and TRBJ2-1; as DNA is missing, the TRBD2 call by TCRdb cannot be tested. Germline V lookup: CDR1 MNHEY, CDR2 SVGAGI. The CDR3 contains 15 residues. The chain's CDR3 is CASTLLANNYNEQFF.

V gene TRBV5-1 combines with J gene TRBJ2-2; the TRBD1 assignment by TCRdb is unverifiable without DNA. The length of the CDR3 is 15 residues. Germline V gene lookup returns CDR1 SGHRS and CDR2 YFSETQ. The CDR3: CASSLVSGDGGELFF.

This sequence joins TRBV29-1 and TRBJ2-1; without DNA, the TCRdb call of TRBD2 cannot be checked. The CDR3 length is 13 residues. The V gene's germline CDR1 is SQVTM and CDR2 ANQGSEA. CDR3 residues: CSVREGGAGEGFF.

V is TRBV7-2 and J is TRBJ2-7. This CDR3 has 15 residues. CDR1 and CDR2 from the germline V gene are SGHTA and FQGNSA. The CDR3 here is CASSPQSGSSYEQYF.

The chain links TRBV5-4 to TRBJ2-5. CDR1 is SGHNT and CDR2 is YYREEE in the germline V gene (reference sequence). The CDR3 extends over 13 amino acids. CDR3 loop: CASSSDRVGTQYF.

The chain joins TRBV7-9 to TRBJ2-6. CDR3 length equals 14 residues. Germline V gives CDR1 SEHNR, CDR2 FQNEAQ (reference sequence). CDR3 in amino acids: CASKPGGGANVLTF.

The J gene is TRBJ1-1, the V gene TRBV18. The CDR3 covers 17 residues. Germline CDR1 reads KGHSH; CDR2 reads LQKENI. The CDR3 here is CASSPLSGSFMNTEAFF.

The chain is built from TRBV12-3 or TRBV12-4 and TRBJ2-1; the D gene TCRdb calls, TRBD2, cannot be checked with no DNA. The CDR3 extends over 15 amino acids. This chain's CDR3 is CASSARGLGQDEQFF.

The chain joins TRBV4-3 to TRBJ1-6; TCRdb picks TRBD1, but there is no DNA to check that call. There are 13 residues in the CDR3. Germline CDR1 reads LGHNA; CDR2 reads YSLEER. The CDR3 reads CASSQDPQSPLHF.

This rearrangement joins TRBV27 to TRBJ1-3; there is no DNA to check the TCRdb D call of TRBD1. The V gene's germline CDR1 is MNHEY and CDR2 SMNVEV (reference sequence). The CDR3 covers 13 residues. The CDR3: CASSMGQGNTIYF.

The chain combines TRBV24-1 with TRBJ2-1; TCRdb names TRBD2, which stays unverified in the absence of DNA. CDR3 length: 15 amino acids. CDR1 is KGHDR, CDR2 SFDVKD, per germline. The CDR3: CATSDPTRDNNEQFF.

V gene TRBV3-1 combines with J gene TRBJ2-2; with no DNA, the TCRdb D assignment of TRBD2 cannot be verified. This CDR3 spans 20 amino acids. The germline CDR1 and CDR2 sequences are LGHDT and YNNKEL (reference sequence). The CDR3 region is CASSQESWLAGRSSTGELFF.

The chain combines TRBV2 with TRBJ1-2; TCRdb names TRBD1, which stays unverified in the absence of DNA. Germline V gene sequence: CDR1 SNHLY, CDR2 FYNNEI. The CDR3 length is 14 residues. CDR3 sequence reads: CASINRGENYGYTF.

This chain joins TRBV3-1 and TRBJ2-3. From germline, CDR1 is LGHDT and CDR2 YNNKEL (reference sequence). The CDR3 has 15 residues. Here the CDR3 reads CASSQSWTSDYTQYF.

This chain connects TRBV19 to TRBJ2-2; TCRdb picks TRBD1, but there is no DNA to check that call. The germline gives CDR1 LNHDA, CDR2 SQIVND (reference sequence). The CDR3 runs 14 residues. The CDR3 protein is CASSKDRMTGELFF.

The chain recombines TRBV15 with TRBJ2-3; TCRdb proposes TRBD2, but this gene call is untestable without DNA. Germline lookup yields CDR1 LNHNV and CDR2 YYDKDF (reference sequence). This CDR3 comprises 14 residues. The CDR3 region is CATASGRAKDTQYF.

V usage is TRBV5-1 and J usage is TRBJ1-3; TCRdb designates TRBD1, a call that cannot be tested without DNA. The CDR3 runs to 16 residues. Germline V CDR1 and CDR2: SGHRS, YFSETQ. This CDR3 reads CASSFSGQGSGNTIYF.

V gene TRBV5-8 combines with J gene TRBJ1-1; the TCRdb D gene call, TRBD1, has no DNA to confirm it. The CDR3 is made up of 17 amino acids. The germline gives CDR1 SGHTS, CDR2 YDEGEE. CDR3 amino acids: CASSPPSFRDSKFEAFF.

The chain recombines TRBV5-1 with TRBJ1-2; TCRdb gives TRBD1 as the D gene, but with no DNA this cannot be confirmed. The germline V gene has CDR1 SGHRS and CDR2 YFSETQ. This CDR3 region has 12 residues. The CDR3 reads CASSPDREGYTF.

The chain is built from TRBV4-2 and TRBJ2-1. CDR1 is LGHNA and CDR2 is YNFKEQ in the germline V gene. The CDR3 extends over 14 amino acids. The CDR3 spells CASSQEKRIYEQFF.

The CDR3 is CASSLGAPGGEQFF. The rearrangement links TRBV7-2 to TRBJ2-1; TCRdb gives TRBD1 as the D gene, but with no DNA this cannot be confirmed. CDR1 is SGHTA and CDR2 is FQGNSA in the germline V gene. The CDR3 consists of 14 residues.

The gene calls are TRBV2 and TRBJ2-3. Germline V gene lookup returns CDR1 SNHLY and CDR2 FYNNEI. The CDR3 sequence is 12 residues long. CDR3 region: CAGQGRADTQYF.

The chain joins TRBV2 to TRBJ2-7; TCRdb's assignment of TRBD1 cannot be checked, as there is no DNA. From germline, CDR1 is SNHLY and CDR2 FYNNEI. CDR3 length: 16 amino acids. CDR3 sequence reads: CASSDPGQTSSYEQYF.

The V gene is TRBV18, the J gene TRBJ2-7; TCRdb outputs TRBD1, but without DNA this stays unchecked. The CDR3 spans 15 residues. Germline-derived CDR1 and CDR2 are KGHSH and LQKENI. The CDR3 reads CASSPPNGGDSEQYF.